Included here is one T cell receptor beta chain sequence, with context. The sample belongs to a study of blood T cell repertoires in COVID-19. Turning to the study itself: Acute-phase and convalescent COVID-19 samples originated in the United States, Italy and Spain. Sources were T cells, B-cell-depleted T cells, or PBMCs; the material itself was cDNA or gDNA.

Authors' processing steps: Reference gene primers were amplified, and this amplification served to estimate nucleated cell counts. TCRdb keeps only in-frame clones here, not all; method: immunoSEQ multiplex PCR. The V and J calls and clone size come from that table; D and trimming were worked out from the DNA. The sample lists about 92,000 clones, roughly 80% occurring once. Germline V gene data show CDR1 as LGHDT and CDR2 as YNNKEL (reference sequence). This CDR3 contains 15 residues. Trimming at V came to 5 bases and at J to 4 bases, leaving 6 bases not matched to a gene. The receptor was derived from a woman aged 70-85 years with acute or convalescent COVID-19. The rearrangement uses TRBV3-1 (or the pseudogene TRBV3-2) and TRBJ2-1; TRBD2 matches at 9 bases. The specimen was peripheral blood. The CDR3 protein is CASSIAGVQYNEQFF. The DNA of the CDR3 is TGTGCCAGCAGCATAGCGGGAGTTCAGTACAATGAGCAGTTCTTC.